The 21 T cell receptor beta chains in this list originate from one sample, sequenced in a study of neurological immune-mediated disorders. MiXCR, run by TCRdb on the 5' RACE reads, gives a single entry per CDR3 protein. The profile shows some 48,000 distinct CDR3 sequences, about 5% of them singletons. Sequencing input: CD4+ T cells from blood. The receptors come from a young woman with multiple sclerosis.

This clonotype was counted ten times or more. This chain connects TRBV5-1 to TRBJ1-1, with no clear D. CDR3 length: 14 amino acids. Germline CDR1 and CDR2: SGHRS and YFSETQ. V was shortened by 4 bases and J by 0 bases, with 10 bases between the two germline ends. The CDR3: CASSRGGVNTEAFF. The CDR3 DNA reads TGCGCCAGCAGCCGGGGAGGAGTGAACACTGAAGCTTTCTTT.

This clonotype was counted at least ten times. The gene calls are TRBV12-3 or TRBV12-4 and TRBJ1-4; maybe TRBD1 (6 bases). This CDR3 comprises 15 residues. Between the trimmed V and J ends, which lost 7 bases and 0 bases, there was a span of 12 bases. CDR3 sequence (DNA): TGTGCCAGCACCCAGGGGCGACCAACTAATGAAAAACTGTTTTTT. Its protein is CASTQGRPTNEKLFF.

In its sample, this clonotype was seen many times. J is TRBJ2-7 and V is TRBV29-1; no definite D call. Trimming pared 7 bases from V and 6 bases from J, leaving 10 bases between. Germline CDR1 SQVTM, CDR2 ANQGSEA. There are 10 residues in the CDR3. The CDR3 is CSAVRGEQYF. CDR3 sequence (DNA): TGCAGCGCGGTCAGAGGCGAGCAGTACTTC.

The table lists this clonotype with many counts. The rearrangement uses TRBV20-1 and TRBJ2-5, with unresolved D. There are 11 residues in the CDR3. The germline V and J ends were trimmed by 3 bases and 5 bases, with 7 bases remaining between them. In germline, CDR1 is DFQATT, CDR2 SNEGSKA (reference sequence). DNA of the CDR3: TGCAGTGCTAGTCGCCAGGAGACCCAGTACTTC. Its protein product is CSASRQETQYF.

This clonotype has a handful of counts. The chain employs TRBV6-6 and TRBJ2-4, with 7 bases fitting TRBD1. Germline lookup yields CDR1 MNHNY and CDR2 SVGAGI (reference sequence). J gave up 8 bases and V 7 bases, and 8 bases lay outside the gene matches. The CDR3 is 13 amino acids. CDR3 in amino acids: CASIKTGWDIQYF. CDR3 nucleotides: TGTGCCAGCATAAAGACAGGGTGGGACATTCAGTACTTC.

In this sample, this clonotype turned up many times. The chain couples TRBV5-1 to TRBJ2-1; D is unresolved. V shed 0 bases and J shed 14 bases, with 24 bases lying between them. Germline V CDR1 and CDR2: SGHRS, YFSETQ. This CDR3 contains 16 residues. CDR3 loop: CASSLETYSLPLIEFF. The CDR3 DNA reads as TGCGCCAGCAGCTTGGAGACCTACTCACTACCCTTAATAGAGTTCTTC.

This clonotype showed up many times. V is TRBV20-1 and J is TRBJ1-2; no reliable D call. Trimming removed 0 bases at V and 7 bases at J, with 12 bases between. Germline values: CDR1 DFQATT, CDR2 SNEGSKA (reference sequence). This CDR3 is built from 13 residues. CDR3 coding DNA: TGCAGTGCTAGAGATGGAACGGTTGGTGGCTACACCTTC. It codes for CSARDGTVGGYTF.

This clonotype occurred many times. This chain connects TRBV20-1 to TRBJ1-2, with TRBD1 identical over 10 bases. The CDR3 loop spans 14 amino acids. V lost 1 base to trimming and J lost 2 bases; unmatched junction nucleotides: 1. CDR1 and CDR2 from the germline V gene are DFQATT and SNEGSKA (reference sequence). The CDR3 DNA reads TGCAGTGCTAGAGGGGGACAGGGGAACTATGGCTACACCTTC. Its protein product is CSARGGQGNYGYTF.

This clonotype was detected many times. The V gene is TRBV5-1, the J gene TRBJ2-7, with 8 bases aligning to TRBD1. The ends lost 6 bases at V and 4 bases at J; junction bases unmatched: 27. Germline CDR1 SGHRS, CDR2 YFSETQ. The CDR3 contains 20 residues. CDR3: CASIIRPGNEGTGPPYEQYF. Written as DNA, the CDR3 is TGCGCCAGCATAATCCGGCCTGGAAATGAAGGGACAGGACCTCCTTACGAGCAGTACTTC.

This clonotype was observed a handful of times. This chain joins TRBV20-1 and TRBJ1-1; weak D call: TRBD1 (5 bases). Per the germline V gene, CDR1 is DFQATT and CDR2 is SNEGSKA (reference sequence). This CDR3 region has 15 residues. Trimming took off 3 bases at V and 3 bases at J, with 17 bases between the two ends. CDR3 in DNA: TGCAGTGCTAGCGTGGGGGGGAGTGAGCACACTGAAGCTTTCTTT. Protein sequence: CSASVGGSEHTEAFF.

This clonotype was recorded many times. V is TRBV6-2 or TRBV6-3 and J is TRBJ2-2; no firm D call. Germline CDR1 MNHEY, CDR2 SVGEGT. The V end lost 2 bases, the J end lost 6 bases, and 10 bases lay between the germline ends. The CDR3 sequence is 14 residues long. CDR3 DNA: TGTGCCAGCAGTTACCCCCACAAGCCCGGGGAGCTGTTTTTT. Translation gives CASSYPHKPGELFF.

This clonotype has a count of ten or more. The chain employs TRBV10-3 and TRBJ2-2, with 12 bases that match TRBD2. Germline CDR1 reads ENHRY; CDR2 reads SYGVKD. V lost 11 bases to trimming and J lost 1 base; unmatched junction nucleotides: 5. CDR3 size: 15 residues. The CDR3: CASGLAGLNTGELFF. The CDR3 DNA follows: TGTGCCTCAGGACTAGCGGGACTGAACACCGGGGAGCTGTTTTTT.

There are many counts of this clonotype. The chain links TRBV7-9 to TRBJ2-5; 9 bases are a match to TRBD1. Germline V gene sequence: CDR1 SEHNR, CDR2 FQNEAQ (reference sequence). This CDR3 contains 24 residues. The V segment lost 5 bases and the J segment 5 bases; nucleotides outside the gene matches: 36. For the CDR3, the DNA is TGTGCCAGCAGCGACCTCCGGGACAGGGATCGATGGAGGGGTCGAATGGAGGGTATTGAGACCCAGTACTTC. As protein: CASSDLRDRDRWRGRMEGIETQYF.

The sample holds many counts of this clonotype. This clone may be a read error of a much larger clone one base away. The chain is built from TRBV14 and TRBJ2-2; no reliable D call. The CDR3 totals 13 residues. Germline lookup yields CDR1 SGHDN and CDR2 FVKESK. The DNA of the CDR3 is TGTGCCAGCAACCAAGTTTCCACCGGGGAGCTGTTTTTT. Protein sequence: CASNQVSTGELFF.

The sample holds many counts of this clonotype. The chain uses TRBV6-4 and TRBJ1-1; D remains unclear. Germline V gene data show CDR1 as MRHNA and CDR2 as SNTAGT. CDR3 size: 13 residues. V was trimmed by 4 bases and J by 1 base, leaving 7 bases between them. The CDR3 protein is CASSANRNTEAFF. For the CDR3, the DNA is TGTGCCAGCAGTGCCAACAGGAACACTGAAGCTTTCTTT.

This clonotype was observed at least ten times. The V and J genes are TRBV20-1 and TRBJ2-3; D might be TRBD2 (6 bases). The CDR3 runs 15 residues. The V end lost 3 bases, the J end lost 4 bases, and 17 bases lay between the germline ends. The germline CDR1 and CDR2 sequences are DFQATT and SNEGSKA (reference sequence). The CDR3: CSARGTAGGADTQYF. CDR3 DNA sequence: TGCAGTGCTAGGGGGACTGCCGGAGGCGCAGATACGCAGTATTTT.

This clonotype occurred many times. The chain couples TRBV5-1 to TRBJ1-4; D perhaps matches TRBD1 (6 bases). Trimming removed 3 bases from V and 2 bases from J, with 14 bases in between. This CDR3 spans 16 amino acids. Germline CDR1 reads SGHRS; CDR2 reads YFSETQ. The CDR3 loop reads CASSWGGGRTNEKLFF. The DNA for the CDR3 is TGCGCCAGCAGCTGGGGGGGCGGCAGGACTAATGAAAAACTGTTTTTT. The full variable domain, rest sourced from reference TRBV5-1 and TRBJ1-4, is KAGVTQTPRYLIKTRGQQVTLSCSPISGHRSVSWYQQTPGQGLQFLFEYFSETQRNKGNFPGRFSGRQFSNSRSEMNVSTLELGDSALYLCASSWGGGRTNEKLFFGSGTQLSVL.

Many counts were recorded for this clonotype. The chain employs TRBV4-3 and TRBJ2-2, with TRBD2 identical over 7 bases. From germline, CDR1 is LGHNA and CDR2 YSLEER. The CDR3 runs 17 residues. The J segment lost 2 bases and the V segment lost 0 bases, leaving 6 bases of the junction unmatched. CDR3 nucleotide sequence: TGCGCCAGCAGCCAAGAATACACTAGCGATAACACCGGGGAGCTGTTTTTT. Its protein product is CASSQEYTSDNTGELFF.

J is TRBJ2-3 and V is TRBV5-5; 8 bases align to TRBD1. The germline CDR1 and CDR2 sequences are SGHKS and YYEKEE (reference sequence). The trim removed 7 bases at V and 3 bases at J, leaving 4 bases unmatched. The CDR3 contains 13 residues. The CDR3 nucleotides are TGTGCCAGCGGGGACAGGTGGACAGATACGCAGTATTTT. It codes for CASGDRWTDTQYF.

This sequence joins TRBV7-8 and TRBJ2-1; 9 nucleotides line up with TRBD2. V was pared by 0 bases and J by 2 bases, with 2 bases of the junction left unmatched. This CDR3 spans 16 amino acids. Germline lookup yields CDR1 SGHVS and CDR2 FQNEAQ. CDR3 coding DNA: TGTGCCAGCAGCTTAGCCGCTAGCGGGGCCTACAATGAGCAGTTCTTC. Translated, it gives CASSLAASGAYNEQFF.

This clonotype appeared many times. The chain links TRBV15 to TRBJ2-5; 9 bases match TRBD1. V was pared by 0 bases and J by 7 bases, with 12 bases of the junction left unmatched. The CDR3 extends over 17 amino acids. Germline-derived CDR1 and CDR2 are LNHNV and YYDKDF (reference sequence). The chain's CDR3 is CATSRDLRDRVWWTQYF. CDR3 DNA: TGTGCCACCAGCAGAGATTTACGGGACAGGGTTTGGTGGACCCAGTACTTC.